These 21 T cell receptor beta chains were sequenced from one sample in a study of PD-L1 blockade in urothelial cancer. Assay used: immunoSEQ multiplex PCR; TCRdb lists only in-frame clones, some missing. Of roughly 26,000 clones in the sample, around 88% were seen once. Sequenced here: PBMCs, sampled around atezolizumab (anti-PD-L1) treatment. The receptors were gathered from a man aged 45-65 years with urothelial cancer.

The V gene is TRBV5-6, the J gene TRBJ1-5; D perhaps matches TRBD1 (5 bases). The CDR3 sequence is 14 residues long. The germline V gene has CDR1 SGHDT and CDR2 YYEEEE. The ends were cut back, 0 bases at V and 6 bases at J, with 10 bases in the middle. The CDR3 loop is CASSLAGVAQPQHF. CDR3 bases: TGTGCCAGCAGCTTGGCGGGGGTCGCTCAGCCCCAGCATTTT.

This sequence joins TRBV4-2 and TRBJ2-2; weak D call: TRBD1 (5 bases). Germline lookup yields CDR1 LGHNA and CDR2 YNFKEQ. The CDR3 covers 16 residues. Trimming pared 4 bases from V and 6 bases from J, leaving 18 bases between. Here the CDR3 reads CASSPVWGAKPGELFF. The CDR3 DNA reads as TGTGCCAGCAGCCCGGTCTGGGGCGCAAAGCCCGGGGAGCTGTTTTTT.

This clone appeared a single time. The chain links TRBV5-1 to TRBJ2-1; 7 positions agree with TRBD2. J was trimmed by 4 bases and V by 5 bases; bases with no gene match: 9. This CDR3 comprises 15 residues. CDR1 is SGHRS, CDR2 YFSETQ, per germline. CDR3 DNA: TGCGCCAGCAGTAGGGGAGGGAGTGTATACAATGAGCAGTTCTTC. Translated: CASSRGGSVYNEQFF.

V and J are TRBV5-6 and TRBJ2-1; D is possibly TRBD2 (6 bases). Germline V gene data show CDR1 as SGHDT and CDR2 as YYEEEE. V lost 2 bases, J lost 9 bases, and 12 bases lay in between. The CDR3 runs to 13 residues. The DNA of the CDR3 is TGTGCCAGCAGCTTACCGGCGGGACCTGAGCAGTTCTTC. As protein: CASSLPAGPEQFF.

The chain combines TRBV7-9 with TRBJ2-1; the D gene is possibly TRBD2 (6 bases). Trimming removed 5 bases at V and 4 bases at J, with 12 bases between. This CDR3 has 14 residues. In germline, CDR1 is SEHNR, CDR2 FQNEAQ (reference sequence). CDR3 amino acids: CASSLGTDYNEQFF. CDR3 bases: TGTGCCAGCAGCCTCGGGACTGATTACAATGAGCAGTTCTTC.

The CDR3 nucleotides read TGTGCCAGTAGTTGGGGGCATAAGAACAATGAGCAGTTCTTC. Translating gives CASSWGHKNNEQFF. The V gene is TRBV19, the J gene TRBJ2-1; tentative D call: TRBD1 (6 bases). In germline, CDR1 is LNHDA, CDR2 SQIVND (reference sequence). The CDR3 extends over 14 amino acids. The V and J ends lost 5 bases and 5 bases respectively, with 13 bases between them.

In DNA form, the CDR3 reads TGTGCCAGCAGCTGGGGGCGTGGGCTAGCGGGGCTTGAGCAGTTCTTC. It yields the protein CASSWGRGLAGLEQFF. The V and J genes are TRBV6-6 and TRBJ2-1, with 9 bases identical to TRBD2. CDR1 MNHNY and CDR2 SVGAGI come from the germline V gene (reference sequence). Trimming removed 6 bases from V and 9 bases from J; junction bases left unmatched: 15. This CDR3 contains 16 residues.

This chain joins TRBV9 and TRBJ1-5; no clear D gene. The germline V and J ends were trimmed by 7 bases and 5 bases, with 19 bases remaining between them. The CDR3 has 15 residues. Germline V CDR1 and CDR2: SGDLS, YYNGEE. CDR3 in amino acids: CASRPTREGDQPQHF. CDR3 coding DNA: TGTGCCAGCCGCCCGACCCGGGAAGGAGATCAGCCCCAGCATTTT.

The V call is TRBV15, the J call TRBJ2-7, with 9 bases that match TRBD2. This CDR3 is 17 amino acids long. The germline CDR1 and CDR2 sequences are LNHNV and YYDKDF (reference sequence). Losses at the gene ends were 0 bases for V and 1 base for J; bases not matched to a gene: 7. As DNA, the CDR3 is TGTGCCACCAGCAGAGAAAAGGGGGCGGGGGGGTCCTACGAGCAGTACTTC. Encoded protein: CATSREKGAGGSYEQYF.

V is TRBV5-8 and J is TRBJ2-5; 8 nucleotides line up with TRBD1. The germline V gene encodes CDR1 SGHTS and CDR2 YDEGEE. The CDR3 covers 15 residues. The J segment lost 1 base and the V segment lost 5 bases, leaving 7 bases of the junction unmatched. The CDR3 nucleotides read TGTGCCAGCAGGTGGACAGGGCCGATCCAAGAGACCCAGTACTTC. The encoded protein is CASRWTGPIQETQYF.

The rearrangement uses TRBV7-9 and TRBJ2-2; 9 nucleotides align to TRBD2. Germline-derived CDR1 and CDR2 are SEHNR and FQNEAQ (reference sequence). The CDR3 consists of 18 residues. Trimming at V came to 5 bases and at J to 5 bases, leaving 15 bases not matched to a gene. CDR3 loop: CASSPGILAGDETGELFF. Here the CDR3 DNA reads TGTGCCAGCAGCCCGGGTATTTTAGCGGGAGATGAGACCGGGGAGCTGTTTTTT.

V gene TRBV2 combines with J gene TRBJ2-7; 9 positions agree with TRBD1. This CDR3 region has 14 residues. Germline CDR1 is SNHLY and CDR2 is FYNNEI. V was clipped by 3 bases and J by 6 bases; unmatched bases: 6. The DNA of the CDR3 is TGTGCCAGCAGTGAGACAGGGGGATTCCCCGAGCAGTACTTC. This translates into CASSETGGFPEQYF.

J is TRBJ2-5 and V is TRBV4-2, with 9 bases fitting TRBD1. V trimming: 4 bases; J trimming: 5 bases; junction bases outside the gene matches: 8. The CDR3 has 15 amino acids. Germline V lookup: CDR1 LGHNA, CDR2 YNFKEQ. This chain's CDR3 is CASSPGQGKGETQYF. In DNA, the CDR3 is TGTGCCAGCAGCCCAGGACAGGGGAAGGGTGAGACCCAGTACTTC.

J is TRBJ2-2 and V is TRBV5-6; no definite D call. The V and J ends lost 0 bases and 1 base respectively, with 7 bases between them. Per germline, CDR1 SGHDT and CDR2 YYEEEE. This CDR3 region has 15 residues. In DNA, the CDR3 is TGTGCCAGCAGCTTGGTTGCAGGGAACACCGGGGAGCTGTTTTTT. Translated: CASSLVAGNTGELFF. Full variable domain (remainder filled in from reference TRBV5-6 and TRBJ2-2): DAGVTQSPTHLIKTRGQQVTLRCSPKSGHDTVSWYQQALGQGPQFIFQYYEEEERQRGNFPDRFSGHQFPNYSSELNVNALLLGDSALYLCASSLVAGNTGELFFGEGSRLTVL.

This clone was counted a few times. The chain employs TRBV6-5 and TRBJ1-2; D gene unclear. The germline CDR1 and CDR2 sequences are MNHEY and SVGAGI. The CDR3 runs to 14 residues. The germline V and J ends were trimmed by 5 bases and 4 bases, with 14 bases remaining between them. This chain's CDR3 is CASSTPGILYGYTF. The CDR3 nucleotides are TGTGCCAGCAGTACCCCGGGGATACTCTATGGCTACACCTTC.

This clone was seen just once. The V call is TRBV5-1, the J call TRBJ1-3; weak D call: TRBD1 (5 bases). Trimming took off 0 bases at V and 1 base at J, with 11 bases between the two ends. Germline V gene data show CDR1 as SGHRS and CDR2 as YFSETQ. The CDR3 has 16 residues. The CDR3 reads CASSLGGGTSGNTIYF. In nucleotides, the CDR3 is TGCGCCAGCAGCTTGGGGGGGGGAACATCTGGAAACACCATATATTTT.

For this clone: A read error may produce the germline difference seen at one junction end. As DNA, the CDR3 is TGTGCCAGCAGTTACGGAAGGGGACTTCTCGCCGGAGAGCTGTTTTTT. This gives the protein CASSYGRGLLAGELFF. J is TRBJ2-2 and V is TRBV6-5; possibly TRBD2 for D (6 bases). The germline V gene has CDR1 MNHEY and CDR2 SVGAGI. This CDR3 has 16 residues.

This chain connects TRBV14 to TRBJ2-5, with 7 nucleotides matching TRBD2. Germline trimming cut 0 bases from V and 3 bases from J; bases unmatched to any gene: 4. The CDR3 has 15 residues. CDR1 and CDR2 from the germline V gene are SGHDN and FVKESK. CDR3 protein: CASSQDWLAEETQYF. The CDR3 DNA follows: TGTGCCAGCAGCCAAGACTGGCTAGCGGAAGAGACCCAGTACTTC.

The chain combines TRBV18 with TRBJ1-4, with 11 nucleotides matching TRBD1. V dropped 6 bases and J dropped 7; count of bases not matched to a gene: 10. This CDR3 is 16 amino acids long. Germline assignment: CDR1 KGHSH and CDR2 LQKENI. The CDR3 DNA is TGTGCCAGCTCCCCCGGGACAGGGGGTAGTGGTGAAAAACTGTTTTTT. This translates into CASSPGTGGSGEKLFF.

This chain joins TRBV14 and TRBJ1-1; 7 bases agree with TRBD1. Looked up from germline, CDR1 is SGHDN and CDR2 is FVKESK. The CDR3 extends over 14 amino acids. V lost 4 bases, J lost 7 bases, and 9 bases stayed unmatched. CDR3 coding DNA: TGTGCCAGCAGCCGCAACAGGGGTGCGGGTGAAGCTTTCTTT. It translates to CASSRNRGAGEAFF.

This chain joins TRBV9 and TRBJ2-1; D gene uncertain. The germline V gene encodes CDR1 SGDLS and CDR2 YYNGEE. V was cut by 3 bases and J by 5 bases, with 6 bases left in between. The CDR3 runs to 12 residues. The DNA of the CDR3 is TGTGCCAGCAGCGACAACGACAATGAGCAGTTCTTC. Residues: CASSDNDNEQFF.